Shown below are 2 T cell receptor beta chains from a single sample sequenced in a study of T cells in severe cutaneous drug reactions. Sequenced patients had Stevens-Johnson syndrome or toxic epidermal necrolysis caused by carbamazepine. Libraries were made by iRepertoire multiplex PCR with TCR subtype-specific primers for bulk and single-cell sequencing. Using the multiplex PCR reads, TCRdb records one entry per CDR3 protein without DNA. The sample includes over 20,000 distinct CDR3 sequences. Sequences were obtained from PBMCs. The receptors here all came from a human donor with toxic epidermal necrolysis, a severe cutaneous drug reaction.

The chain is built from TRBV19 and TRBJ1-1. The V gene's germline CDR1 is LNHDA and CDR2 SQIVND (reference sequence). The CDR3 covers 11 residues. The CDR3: CASTLNWEAFF. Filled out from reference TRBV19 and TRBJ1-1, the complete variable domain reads DGGITQSPKYLFRKEGQNVTLSCEQNLNHDAMYWYRQDPGQGLRLIYYSQIVNDFQKGDIAEGYSVSREKKESFPLTVTSAQKNPTAFYLCASTLNWEAFFGQGTRLTVV.

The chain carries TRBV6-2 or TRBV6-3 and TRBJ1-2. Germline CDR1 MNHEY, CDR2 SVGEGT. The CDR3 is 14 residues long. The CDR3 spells CASSPDQRAYGYTF.